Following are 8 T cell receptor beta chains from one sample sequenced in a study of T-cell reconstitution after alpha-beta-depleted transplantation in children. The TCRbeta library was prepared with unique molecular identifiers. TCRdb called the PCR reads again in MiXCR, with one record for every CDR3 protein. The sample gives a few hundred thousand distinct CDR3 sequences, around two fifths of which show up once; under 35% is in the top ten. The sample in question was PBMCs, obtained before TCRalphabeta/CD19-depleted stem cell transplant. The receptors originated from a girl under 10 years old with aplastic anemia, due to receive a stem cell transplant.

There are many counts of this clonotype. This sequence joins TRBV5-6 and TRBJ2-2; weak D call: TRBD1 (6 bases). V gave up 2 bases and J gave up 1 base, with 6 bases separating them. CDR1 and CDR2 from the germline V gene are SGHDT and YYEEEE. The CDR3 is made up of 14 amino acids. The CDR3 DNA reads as TGTGCCAGCAGCTTCAGGGGGAACACCGGGGAGCTGTTTTTT. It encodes CASSFRGNTGELFF.

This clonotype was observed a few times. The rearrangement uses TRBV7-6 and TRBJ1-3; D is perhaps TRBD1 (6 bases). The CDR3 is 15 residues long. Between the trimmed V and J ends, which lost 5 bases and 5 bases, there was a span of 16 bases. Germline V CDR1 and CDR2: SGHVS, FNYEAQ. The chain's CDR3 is CASSPGSRGRNTIYF. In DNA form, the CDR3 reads TGTGCCAGCAGCCCCGGGTCCAGGGGTCGAAACACCATATATTTT.

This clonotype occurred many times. This CDR3 is CSAAFPHGFHEQYF. CDR3 bases: TGCAGTGCCGCATTCCCGCACGGGTTCCACGAGCAGTACTTC. The chain is built from TRBV20-1 and TRBJ2-7, with D uncertain. This CDR3 contains 14 residues. Germline V CDR1 and CDR2: DFQATT, SNEGSKA (reference sequence). V lost 6 bases to trimming and J lost 5 bases, with 20 bases between them.

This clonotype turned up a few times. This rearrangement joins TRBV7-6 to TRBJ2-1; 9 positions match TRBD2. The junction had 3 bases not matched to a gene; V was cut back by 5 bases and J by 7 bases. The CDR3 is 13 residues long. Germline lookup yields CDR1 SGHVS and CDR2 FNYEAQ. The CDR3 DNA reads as TGTGCCAGCAGCGCGGGACTAGCTAATGAGCAGTTCTTC. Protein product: CASSAGLANEQFF.

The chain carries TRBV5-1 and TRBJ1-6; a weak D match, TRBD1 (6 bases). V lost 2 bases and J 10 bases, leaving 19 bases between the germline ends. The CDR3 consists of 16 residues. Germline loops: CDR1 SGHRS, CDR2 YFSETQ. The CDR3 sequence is CASSFGDGAQGSPLHF. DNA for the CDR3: TGCGCCAGCAGCTTCGGGGACGGAGCGCAGGGGTCACCCCTCCACTTT.

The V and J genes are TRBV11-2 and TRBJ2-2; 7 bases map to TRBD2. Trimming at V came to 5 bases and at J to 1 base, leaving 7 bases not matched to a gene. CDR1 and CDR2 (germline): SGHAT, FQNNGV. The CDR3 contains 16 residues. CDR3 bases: TGTGCCAGCAGCCCCGCCGGGACTATGAACACCGGGGAGCTGTTTTTT. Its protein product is CASSPAGTMNTGELFF.

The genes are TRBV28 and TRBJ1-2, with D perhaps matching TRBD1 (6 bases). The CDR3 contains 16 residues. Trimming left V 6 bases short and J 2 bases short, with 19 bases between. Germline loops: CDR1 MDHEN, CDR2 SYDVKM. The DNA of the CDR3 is TGTGCCAGCAGCCCCTCAAGAGAGGGACAAAACTATGGCTACACCTTC. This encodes CASSPSREGQNYGYTF.

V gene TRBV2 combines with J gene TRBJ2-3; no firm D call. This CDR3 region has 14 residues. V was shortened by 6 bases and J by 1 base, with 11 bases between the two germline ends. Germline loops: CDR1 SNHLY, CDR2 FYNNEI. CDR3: CASSRTYRTDTQYF. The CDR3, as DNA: TGTGCCAGCAGCCGGACCTATCGCACAGATACGCAGTATTTT.